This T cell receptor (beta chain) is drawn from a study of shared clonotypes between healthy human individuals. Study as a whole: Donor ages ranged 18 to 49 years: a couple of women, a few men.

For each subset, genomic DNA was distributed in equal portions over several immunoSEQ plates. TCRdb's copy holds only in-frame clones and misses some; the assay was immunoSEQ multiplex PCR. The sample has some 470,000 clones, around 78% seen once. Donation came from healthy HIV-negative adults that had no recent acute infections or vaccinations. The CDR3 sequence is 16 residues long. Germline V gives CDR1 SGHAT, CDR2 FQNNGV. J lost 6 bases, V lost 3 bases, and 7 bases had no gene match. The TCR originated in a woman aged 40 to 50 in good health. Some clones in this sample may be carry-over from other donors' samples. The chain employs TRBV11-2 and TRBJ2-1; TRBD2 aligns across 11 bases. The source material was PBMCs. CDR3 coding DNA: TGTGCCAGCAGCTTGGGTAGCGGGAGGGCATTCAATGAGCAGTTCTTC. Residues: CASSLGSGRAFNEQFF.